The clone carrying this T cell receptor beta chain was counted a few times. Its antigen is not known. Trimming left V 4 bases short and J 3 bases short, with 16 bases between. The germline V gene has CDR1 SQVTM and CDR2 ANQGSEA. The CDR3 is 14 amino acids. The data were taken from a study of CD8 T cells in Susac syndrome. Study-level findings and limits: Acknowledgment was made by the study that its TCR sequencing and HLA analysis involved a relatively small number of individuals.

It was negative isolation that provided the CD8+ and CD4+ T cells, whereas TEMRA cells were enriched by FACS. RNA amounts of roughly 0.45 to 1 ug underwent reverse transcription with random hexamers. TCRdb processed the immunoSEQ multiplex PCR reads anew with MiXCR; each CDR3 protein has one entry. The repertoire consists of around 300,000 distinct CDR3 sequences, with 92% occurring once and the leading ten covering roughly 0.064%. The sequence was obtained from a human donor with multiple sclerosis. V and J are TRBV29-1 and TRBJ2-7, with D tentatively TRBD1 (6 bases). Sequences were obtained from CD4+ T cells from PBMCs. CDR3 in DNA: TGCAGCGTTGGGGGCAGGGGCCTAAACTACGAGCAGTACTTC. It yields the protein CSVGGRGLNYEQYF.